A single sample gave rise to the 28 T cell receptor beta chains below, sequenced in a study of T cell repertoires in cytomegalovirus infection. No cognate antigen is known for these TCRs. TCRdb re-analysed the reads in MiXCR, keeping a single row per CDR3 protein. The data hold approximately 590,000 distinct CDR3 sequences, with around two fifths observed a single time. The sample in question was cultured PBMCs, obtained from culture after CMV antigen stimulation. Receptor source: a human donor in good health (CMV status not recorded). Some clones in this sample may be carry-over from other donors' samples.

The chain employs TRBV19 and TRBJ2-1, with TRBD2 identical over 10 bases. The V gene's germline CDR1 is LNHDA and CDR2 SQIVND (reference sequence). The ends lost 7 bases at V and 10 bases at J; junction bases unmatched: 13. The CDR3 is 15 amino acids. For the CDR3, the DNA is TGTGCCAGTACCAATCCTCTAGCGGGAGTTCAGGAGCAGTTCTTC. Amino acid sequence: CASTNPLAGVQEQFF.

The CDR3: CASRTRDRGYNEQFF. The CDR3, as DNA: TGTGCCAGCAGAACCCGGGACAGAGGATACAATGAGCAGTTCTTC. This sequence joins TRBV6-2 or TRBV6-3 and TRBJ2-1, with TRBD1 matching 7 bases. Looked up from germline, CDR1 is MNHEY and CDR2 is SVGEGT. The V segment lost 6 bases and the J segment 4 bases; nucleotides outside the gene matches: 9. The CDR3 consists of 15 residues.

The chain carries TRBV20-1 and TRBJ2-4; D possibly corresponds to TRBD2 (5 bases). Germline-derived CDR1 and CDR2 are DFQATT and SNEGSKA (reference sequence). The CDR3 covers 14 residues. With 5 bases removed from V and 0 bases from J, the gap between germline ends came to 11 bases. The CDR3 sequence: CSARKSGAKNIQYF. The CDR3 DNA reads TGCAGTGCTCGAAAAAGCGGAGCCAAAAACATTCAGTACTTC.

This clonotype was seen a handful of times. This chain joins TRBV11-3 and TRBJ2-3; TRBD2 aligns across 13 bases. CDR3 length equals 16 residues. CDR1 is SGHNT, CDR2 YENEEA, per germline. J lost 6 bases, V lost 5 bases, and 8 bases had no gene match. CDR3 DNA sequence: TGTGCCAGCAGCGTCGGGACTAGCGGGGTACGGGATACGCAGTATTTT. Translating gives CASSVGTSGVRDTQYF.

The sample holds a few counts of this clonotype. This sequence joins TRBV20-1 and TRBJ2-5, with a tentative D call TRBD2 (6 bases). The ends were cut back, 4 bases at V and 2 bases at J, with 20 bases in the middle. Germline V gene sequence: CDR1 DFQATT, CDR2 SNEGSKA (reference sequence). This CDR3 contains 16 residues. The CDR3 region has the DNA TGCAGTGCTACCGGTGGATTGGGTGCGGGGCAAGAGACCCAGTACTTC. Translation: CSATGGLGAGQETQYF.

The sample holds a few counts of this clonotype. The chain joins TRBV6-1 to TRBJ2-1; D possibly uses TRBD1 or TRBD2 (5 bases each). V lost 1 base, J lost 9 bases, and 13 bases lay in between. The CDR3 length is 14 residues. The germline V gene encodes CDR1 MNHNS and CDR2 SASEGT. Here the CDR3 reads CASSEVLLRGEQFF. In DNA form, the CDR3 reads TGTGCCAGCAGTGAAGTACTCTTGAGGGGTGAGCAGTTCTTC.

This chain uses TRBV4-3 with TRBJ2-3; D not resolved. This CDR3 has 13 residues. Trimming left V 0 bases short and J 4 bases short, with 5 bases between. Germline V gene data show CDR1 as LGHNA and CDR2 as YSLEER. The CDR3 DNA follows: TGCGCCAGCAGCCAAGATCTTGCAGATACGCAGTATTTT. Protein product: CASSQDLADTQYF.

This clonotype showed up many times. The chain employs TRBV7-8 and TRBJ1-5; no clear D. The CDR3 contains 16 residues. V gave up 4 bases and J gave up 0 bases, with 13 bases separating them. Per the germline V gene, CDR1 is SGHVS and CDR2 is FQNEAQ. The DNA for the CDR3 is TGTGCCAGCAGCTCACATCGACTCGGTAGCAATCAGCCCCAGCATTTT. Translating gives CASSSHRLGSNQPQHF.

This clonotype was seen at least ten times. The chain couples TRBV7-2 to TRBJ2-3, with 14 bases fitting TRBD2. The junction had 9 bases not matched to a gene; V was cut back by 5 bases and J by 2 bases. The CDR3 has 18 residues. Germline V gene lookup returns CDR1 SGHTA and CDR2 FQGNSA. Here the CDR3 DNA reads TGTGCCAGCAGCCCCGGACTAGCGGGAGGCCGAATCACAGATACGCAGTATTTT. Protein sequence: CASSPGLAGGRITDTQYF. Together with reference TRBV7-2 and TRBJ2-3, the CDR3 gives the full variable domain: GAGVSQSPSNKVTEKGKDVELRCDPISGHTALYWYRQSLGQGLEFLIYFQGNSAPDKSGLPSDRFSAERTGGSVSTLTIQRTQQEDSAVYLCASSPGLAGGRITDTQYFGPGTRLTVL.

The V call is TRBV6-5, the J call TRBJ2-2; the D gene is possibly TRBD2 (6 bases). V was pared by 4 bases and J by 6 bases, with 12 bases between. CDR1 and CDR2 from the germline V gene are MNHEY and SVGAGI. The CDR3 runs to 14 residues. In DNA, the CDR3 is TGTGCCAGCAGTTCGGGACTTCCCGCCGGGGAGCTGTTTTTT. Its translation: CASSSGLPAGELFF.

The sample holds a few counts of this clonotype. The chain combines TRBV11-2 with TRBJ2-2; 9 bases line up with TRBD2. There are 16 residues in the CDR3. V dropped 4 bases and J dropped 1; count of bases not matched to a gene: 4. CDR1 is SGHAT, CDR2 FQNNGV, per germline. The CDR3 is CASSSPSGVNTGELFF. Written as DNA, the CDR3 is TGTGCCAGCAGCTCCCCTAGCGGGGTGAACACCGGGGAGCTGTTTTTT.

The chain couples TRBV7-6 to TRBJ1-1; D is unclear. V lost 5 bases, J lost 8 bases, and 12 bases lay in between. CDR3 length: 12 residues. Germline assignment: CDR1 SGHVS and CDR2 FNYEAQ. DNA of the CDR3: TGTGCCAGCAGCACCGAAGTACCAGAAGCTTTCTTT. This gives the protein CASSTEVPEAFF.

On this clonotype: The junction departs from the called germline gene at one end, perhaps through a read error. The chain is built from TRBV5-4 and TRBJ2-5, with D possibly being TRBD1 or TRBD2 (5 bases each). CDR1 is SGHNT and CDR2 is YYREEE in the germline V gene (reference sequence). The CDR3 totals 14 residues. The chain's CDR3 is CASSPWGIQGTQYF. The CDR3 DNA is TGTGCCAGCAGCCCCTGGGGGATCCAAGGGACCCAGTACTTC.

V is TRBV7-2 and J is TRBJ2-7; 8 nucleotides line up with TRBD2. Trimming took 5 bases from V and 8 from J; bases not matched to a gene: 8. CDR1 SGHTA and CDR2 FQGNSA come from the germline V gene. The CDR3 totals 13 residues. The DNA for the CDR3 is TGTGCCAGCAGCCCGGGGACTAGTTGGAAGCAGTACTTC. It codes for CASSPGTSWKQYF.

This sequence joins TRBV12-3 or TRBV12-4 and TRBJ1-1; possibly TRBD1 for D (6 bases). The ends were cut back, 2 bases at V and 7 bases at J, with 11 bases in the middle. The CDR3 is 13 residues long. The CDR3 sequence: CASSLFGRGEAFF. The CDR3 DNA is TGTGCCAGCAGTTTATTCGGCAGGGGTGAAGCTTTCTTT.

This clonotype was recorded only once. The chain couples TRBV28 to TRBJ2-4; D remains ambiguous. CDR1 and CDR2 (germline): MDHEN, SYDVKM. V lost 3 bases, J lost 0 bases, and 6 bases lay in between. The length of the CDR3 is 14 residues. The CDR3 DNA reads as TGTGCCAGCAGTTTGTTGGTAGCCAAAAACATTCAGTACTTC. The encoded protein is CASSLLVAKNIQYF.

This clonotype was counted only a few times. The V gene is TRBV7-2, the J gene TRBJ2-1; TRBD2 matches 8 bases. V lost 2 bases to trimming and J lost 9 bases; unmatched junction nucleotides: 6. There are 14 residues in the CDR3. Per the germline V gene, CDR1 is SGHTA and CDR2 is FQGNSA. CDR3 in amino acids: CASSLSGGHGEQFF. As DNA, the CDR3 is TGTGCCAGCAGCTTATCGGGGGGGCATGGTGAGCAGTTCTTC.

The sample holds a few counts of this clonotype. A junction end diverges from the germline sequence, so it may reflect a read error. The chain carries TRBV5-3 and TRBJ2-1; D is undetermined. TRBV5-3 falls under the ORF class, with uncertain function. The CDR3 contains 15 residues. CDR3 nucleotides: TGTGCCAGCAGCTTAGATCGCAGCTCCTACAATGAGCAGTTCTTC. This codes for CASSLDRSSYNEQFF.

V is TRBV6-2 or TRBV6-3 and J is TRBJ1-1; the D gene is possibly TRBD1 (6 bases). Germline values: CDR1 MNHEY, CDR2 SVGEGT. This CDR3 is 13 amino acids long. The V gene lost 6 bases and the J gene lost 5 bases, with 13 bases spanning the gap. The CDR3 protein is CASRRQVVTEAFF. For the CDR3, the DNA is TGTGCCAGCAGAAGACAGGTCGTAACTGAAGCTTTCTTT.

The chain is built from TRBV19 and TRBJ2-1; TRBD1 or TRBD2 may be the D gene (5 bases each). The CDR3 contains 16 residues. The germline V gene encodes CDR1 LNHDA and CDR2 SQIVND (reference sequence). The germline V and J ends were trimmed by 4 bases and 4 bases, with 17 bases remaining between them. As DNA, the CDR3 is TGTGCCAGTAGTAGAGGGGTGGGACGGGAATACAATGAGCAGTTCTTC. Protein sequence: CASSRGVGREYNEQFF.

In its sample, this clonotype was seen a few times. The V gene is TRBV7-2, the J gene TRBJ2-1; a possible D gene is TRBD1 (7 bases). There are 17 residues in the CDR3. Trimming removed 5 bases at V and 0 bases at J, with 17 bases between. Per germline, CDR1 SGHTA and CDR2 FQGNSA. The CDR3 loop reads CASSRTGDSYSYNEQFF. For the CDR3, the DNA is TGTGCCAGCAGCCGTACAGGGGACTCTTACTCCTACAATGAGCAGTTCTTC.

A few counts support this clonotype. J is TRBJ1-1 and V is TRBV7-9, with D possibly matching TRBD1 (5 bases). The CDR3 loop spans 13 amino acids. Germline-derived CDR1 and CDR2 are SEHNR and FQNEAQ (reference sequence). Trimming removed 1 base from V and 7 bases from J, with 10 bases in between. The CDR3 loop is CASSLDGGFEAFF. For the CDR3, the DNA is TGTGCCAGCAGCTTAGATGGGGGGTTTGAAGCTTTCTTT.

This clonotype was recorded many times. The rearrangement uses TRBV7-2 and TRBJ2-3; 8 nucleotides line up with TRBD2. Unmatched junction bases numbered 6, after V lost 5 bases and J lost 5 bases. This CDR3 comprises 14 residues. Germline V gene sequence: CDR1 SGHTA, CDR2 FQGNSA. The chain's CDR3 is CASSERLALDTQYF. The CDR3, as DNA: TGTGCCAGCAGCGAGAGACTAGCGTTAGATACGCAGTATTTT.

This clonotype has more than one count but fewer than ten. This sequence joins TRBV7-9 and TRBJ1-4; TRBD1 is a possible D gene (5 bases). Trimming took off 1 base at V and 14 bases at J, with 11 bases between the two ends. The germline CDR1 and CDR2 sequences are SEHNR and FQNEAQ (reference sequence). CDR3 length equals 12 residues. CDR3 DNA sequence: TGTGCCAGCAGCTTAGGTGTCGAGGGGCTGTTTTTT. Protein product: CASSLGVEGLFF.

A few counts support this clonotype. The rearrangement uses TRBV7-8 and TRBJ2-3, with a tentative D call TRBD1 (7 bases). Trimming cost V 5 bases and J 5 bases, with 17 bases left between them. The CDR3 runs 15 residues. CDR1 and CDR2 (germline): SGHVS, FQNEAQ. The CDR3 DNA is TGTGCCAGCAGCCCTGCAGGGGGGTACCAAGATACGCAGTATTTT. Protein product: CASSPAGGYQDTQYF.

For this clonotype: A much larger clone sits a single nucleotide away, making a read error possible. The rearrangement uses TRBV19 and TRBJ1-5, with unresolved D. Germline V CDR1 and CDR2: LNHDA, SQIVND (reference sequence). This CDR3 is built from 14 residues. V shed 4 bases and J shed 3 bases, with 10 bases lying between them. CDR3 nucleotide sequence: TGTGCCAGTAGTAGGAAAGGGTTCAATCAGCCCCAGCATTTT. Translating it yields CASSRKGFNQPQHF. Full variable domain (missing parts from reference TRBV19 and TRBJ1-5): DGGITQSPKYLFRKEGQNVTLSCEQNLNHDAMYWYRQDPGQGLRLIYYSQIVNDFQKGDIAEGYSVSREKKESFPLTVTSAQKNPTAFYLCASSRKGFNQPQHFGDGTRLSIL.

This clonotype was counted a few times. V and J are TRBV7-2 and TRBJ2-7; D is possibly TRBD2 (5 bases). The CDR3 runs 11 residues. Trimming stripped 5 bases from V and 12 bases from J, with 14 bases between. Germline CDR1 is SGHTA and CDR2 is FQGNSA. CDR3 nucleotide sequence: TGTGCCAGCAGCCGATTCGGGGTTTCGTACTTC. It translates to CASSRFGVSYF.

This rearrangement joins TRBV7-6 to TRBJ2-7; 13 nucleotides align to TRBD2. Germline V gene lookup returns CDR1 SGHVS and CDR2 FNYEAQ. Germline trimming cut 5 bases from V and 2 bases from J; bases unmatched to any gene: 6. The CDR3 spans 16 residues. The CDR3 bases are TGTGCCAGCAGCGCAGGACTAGCGGGGGAGACCTACGAGCAGTACTTC. This encodes CASSAGLAGETYEQYF. Drawing the rest from reference TRBV7-6 and TRBJ2-7, the complete variable domain is GAGVSQSPRYKVTKRGQDVALRCDPISGHVSLYWYRQALGQGPEFLTYFNYEAQQDKSGLPNDRFSAERPEGSISTLTIQRTEQRDSAMYRCASSAGLAGETYEQYFGPGTRLTVT.